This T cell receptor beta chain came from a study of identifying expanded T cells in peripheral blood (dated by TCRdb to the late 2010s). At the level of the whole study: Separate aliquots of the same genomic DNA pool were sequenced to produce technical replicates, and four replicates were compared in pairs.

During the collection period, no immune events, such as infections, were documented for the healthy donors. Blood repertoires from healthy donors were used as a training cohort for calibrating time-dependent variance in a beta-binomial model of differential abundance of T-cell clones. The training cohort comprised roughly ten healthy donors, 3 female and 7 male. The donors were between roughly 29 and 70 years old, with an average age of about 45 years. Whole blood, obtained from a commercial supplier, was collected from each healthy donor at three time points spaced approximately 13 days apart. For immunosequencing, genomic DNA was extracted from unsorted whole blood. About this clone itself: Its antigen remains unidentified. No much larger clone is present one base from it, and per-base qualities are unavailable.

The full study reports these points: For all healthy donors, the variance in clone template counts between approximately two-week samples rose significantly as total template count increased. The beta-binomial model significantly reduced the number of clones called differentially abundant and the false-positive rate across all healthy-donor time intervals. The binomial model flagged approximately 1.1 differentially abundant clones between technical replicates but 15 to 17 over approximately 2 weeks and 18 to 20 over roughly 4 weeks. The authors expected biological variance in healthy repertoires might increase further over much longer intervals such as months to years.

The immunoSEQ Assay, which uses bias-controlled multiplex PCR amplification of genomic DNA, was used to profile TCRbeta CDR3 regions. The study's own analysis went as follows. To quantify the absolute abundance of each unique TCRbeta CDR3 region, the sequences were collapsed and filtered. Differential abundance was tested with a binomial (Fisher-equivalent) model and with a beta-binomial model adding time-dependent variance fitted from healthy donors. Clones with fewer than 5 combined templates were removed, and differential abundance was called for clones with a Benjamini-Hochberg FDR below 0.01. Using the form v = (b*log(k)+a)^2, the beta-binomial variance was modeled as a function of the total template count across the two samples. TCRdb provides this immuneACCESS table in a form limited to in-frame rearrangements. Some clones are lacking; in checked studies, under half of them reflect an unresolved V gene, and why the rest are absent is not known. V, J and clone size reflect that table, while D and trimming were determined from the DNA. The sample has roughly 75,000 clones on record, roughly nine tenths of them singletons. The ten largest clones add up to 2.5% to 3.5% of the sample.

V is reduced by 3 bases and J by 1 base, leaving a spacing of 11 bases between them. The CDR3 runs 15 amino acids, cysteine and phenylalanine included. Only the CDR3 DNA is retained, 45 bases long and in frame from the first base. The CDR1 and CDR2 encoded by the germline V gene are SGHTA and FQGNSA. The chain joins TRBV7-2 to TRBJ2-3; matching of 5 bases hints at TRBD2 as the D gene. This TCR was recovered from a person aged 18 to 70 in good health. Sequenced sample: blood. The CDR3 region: CASSFRSGGTDTQYF. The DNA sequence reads TGTGCCAGCAGCTTTCGTTCCGGGGGCACAGATACGCAGTATTTT.